One sample yielded the 25 T cell receptor beta chains listed below, sequenced in a study of Ad26.COV2.S vaccination and SARS-CoV-2 variants listed by TCRdb under 2021. Read against the paper, the sample's treatment or condition label means: some 19 received Ad26.COV2.S at low or high dose, single or two shots; five or six received placebo; per-sample allocation not given. Repertoires of vaccine and placebo recipients were sequenced from samples taken on day 63 after the first injection. Library construction relied on the immunoSEQ multiplex PCR assay. The immuneACCESS repertoire file appears here via TCRdb, limited to in-frame rearrangements. These files lack a portion of the clones; in checked studies, under half of the deficit traces to unresolved V genes, and the cause of the others is not known. The sample data list 300,000 to 350,000 clones, and around nine tenths of these were observed just once. The ten largest clones add up to about 10% of the sample.

The sequencing used peripheral blood, collected in a trial of Ad26.COV2.S vaccine versus placebo. The origin of the receptors is a person aged 18 to 65 who received the Ad26.COV2.S COVID-19 vaccine or a placebo.

The chain has TRBV9 and TRBJ2-3; D is tentatively TRBD1 or TRBD2 (6 bases each). The V and J ends lost 1 base and 1 base respectively, with 10 bases between them. CDR3 size: 15 residues. The germline V gene encodes CDR1 SGDLS and CDR2 YYNGEE. The CDR3 sequence: CASSVRRGGTDTQYF. The CDR3 nucleotides are TGTGCCAGCAGCGTAAGAAGGGGGGGCACAGATACGCAGTATTTT.

V gene TRBV28 combines with J gene TRBJ2-5, with no clear D. The ends were cut back, 6 bases at V and 4 bases at J, with 9 bases in the middle. This CDR3 contains 12 residues. Germline V gene sequence: CDR1 MDHEN, CDR2 SYDVKM. The CDR3 region has the DNA TGTGCCAGCAGCACCCGCGGAGAGACCCAGTACTTC. Amino acid sequence: CASSTRGETQYF.

The chain recombines TRBV7-2 with TRBJ2-5; D is perhaps TRBD1 or TRBD2 (6 bases each). Germline V gene lookup returns CDR1 SGHTA and CDR2 FQGNSA. With 0 bases removed from V and 0 bases from J, the gap between germline ends came to 11 bases. This CDR3 contains 16 residues. The CDR3 coding sequence is TGTGCCAGCAGCTTAGCCGGAGGGGGTAACCAAGAGACCCAGTACTTC. Translation gives CASSLAGGGNQETQYF.

The chain joins TRBV9 to TRBJ1-4; no firm D call. CDR1 is SGDLS, CDR2 YYNGEE, per germline. This CDR3 region has 15 residues. V was trimmed by 0 bases and J by 6 bases, leaving 12 bases between them. This chain's CDR3 is CASSVATNTDEKLFF. CDR3 in DNA: TGTGCCAGCAGCGTAGCCACAAATACAGATGAAAAACTGTTTTTT.

This sequence joins TRBV24-1 and TRBJ2-3; possible D gene TRBD2, 7 bases. The CDR3 spans 17 residues. V was clipped by 6 bases and J by 3 bases, with 21 bases between them. Per germline, CDR1 KGHDR and CDR2 SFDVKD. The CDR3 region has the DNA TGTGCCACCAGTTTATCCCGGGGGGCTAAGAGAACAGATACGCAGTATTTT. Translation gives CATSLSRGAKRTDTQYF.

This clone was recorded only once. This chain links TRBV7-9 with TRBJ2-4, with D possibly being TRBD1 (6 bases). The CDR3 loop spans 15 amino acids. With 1 base removed from V and 8 bases from J, the gap between germline ends came to 15 bases. From germline, CDR1 is SEHNR and CDR2 FQNEAQ (reference sequence). CDR3 in amino acids: CASSLGTAHADIQYF. CDR3 in DNA: TGTGCCAGCAGCTTAGGGACAGCACACGCAGACATTCAGTACTTC.

V is TRBV18 and J is TRBJ2-2, with D possibly being TRBD1 (5 bases). The CDR3 is 16 residues long. Trimming cost V 2 bases and J 4 bases, with 14 bases left between them. Germline-derived CDR1 and CDR2 are KGHSH and LQKENI. This CDR3 is CASSPNQGPVTGELFF. CDR3 coding DNA: TGTGCCAGCTCACCAAATCAGGGCCCGGTCACCGGGGAGCTGTTTTTT.

V and J are TRBV6-1 and TRBJ1-2, with 7 bases matching TRBD1. After removal of 1 base from V and 5 bases from J, the junction contained 10 bases not matched to a gene. CDR1 and CDR2 from the germline V gene are MNHNS and SASEGT. CDR3 length: 16 amino acids. The CDR3: CASSEGTGEAVYGYTF. Here the CDR3 DNA reads TGTGCCAGCAGTGAAGGGACAGGCGAGGCCGTTTATGGCTACACCTTC.

V is TRBV5-1 and J is TRBJ1-4, with D possibly being TRBD1 (6 bases). The CDR3 extends over 14 amino acids. Germline loops: CDR1 SGHRS, CDR2 YFSETQ. The V and J ends lost 2 bases and 8 bases respectively, with 13 bases between them. The DNA for the CDR3 is TGCGCCAGCAGCTTCCAGAACGGGGGCGAAAAACTGTTTTTT. Its protein is CASSFQNGGEKLFF.

J is TRBJ2-7 and V is TRBV6-1, with D tentatively TRBD2 (5 bases). Between the trimmed V and J ends, which lost 1 base and 5 bases, there was a span of 15 bases. Germline V CDR1 and CDR2: MNHNS, SASEGT. The CDR3 totals 15 residues. The CDR3 DNA sequence: TGTGCCAGCAGTGAAGTAACGGGGAGTGGAAACGAGCAGTACTTC. Translated, it gives CASSEVTGSGNEQYF.

This clone is a singleton in its sample. CDR3 sequence reads: CASSQAGTAPPSGGDGYTF. The CDR3 bases are TGTGCCAGCAGCCAAGCTGGCACCGCGCCACCTTCAGGGGGGGATGGCTACACCTTC. V usage is TRBV3-1 (or the pseudogene TRBV3-2) and J usage is TRBJ1-2; 7 bases line up with TRBD1. Germline lookup yields CDR1 LGHDT and CDR2 YNNKEL (reference sequence). This CDR3 comprises 19 residues. Germline trimming cut 1 base from V and 6 bases from J; bases unmatched to any gene: 20.

The rearrangement links TRBV10-3 to TRBJ2-3; D may be TRBD1 or TRBD2 (5 bases each). Trimming cost V 8 bases and J 1 base, with 10 bases left between them. CDR3 size: 13 residues. CDR1 is ENHRY, CDR2 SYGVKD, per germline. The CDR3 sequence is CAIRDRGTDTQYF. DNA for the CDR3: TGTGCCATCCGGGACCGAGGCACAGATACGCAGTATTTT.

The chain has TRBV5-1 and TRBJ1-2; no clear D gene. Germline assignment: CDR1 SGHRS and CDR2 YFSETQ. V was clipped by 0 bases and J by 3 bases, with 3 bases between them. CDR3 length equals 12 residues. The CDR3 nucleotides are TGCGCCAGCAGCTTGGGGCACTATGGCTACACCTTC. Protein: CASSLGHYGYTF.

The chain carries TRBV6-5 and TRBJ2-7, with 10 bases that match TRBD1. J lost 3 bases, V lost 7 bases, and 6 bases had no gene match. The germline CDR1 and CDR2 sequences are MNHEY and SVGAGI. The CDR3 totals 14 residues. CDR3 bases: TGTGCCAGCAAAGGGACAGGGGAACGCTACGAGCAGTACTTC. Translating gives CASKGTGERYEQYF.

This chain connects TRBV28 to TRBJ2-7; 11 bases are a match to TRBD2. Germline lookup yields CDR1 MDHEN and CDR2 SYDVKM. The ends lost 5 bases at V and 2 bases at J; junction bases unmatched: 5. CDR3 length: 15 amino acids. The CDR3 here is CASSLPSGRTYEQYF. As DNA, the CDR3 is TGTGCCAGCAGTCTTCCTAGCGGGAGGACCTACGAGCAGTACTTC. Complete variable domain (other parts from reference TRBV28 and TRBJ2-7): DVKVTQSSRYLVKRTGEKVFLECVQDMDHENMFWYRQDPGLGLRLIYFSYDVKMKEKGDIPEGYSVSREKKERFSLILESASTNQTSMYLCASSLPSGRTYEQYFGPGTRLTVT.

This clone was seen a single time. The chain recombines TRBV5-4 with TRBJ2-4, with 10 bases aligning to TRBD1. The CDR3 sequence is 17 residues long. Germline CDR1 and CDR2: SGHNT and YYREEE (reference sequence). CDR3: CAHRTGGEKGGKNIQYF. Written as DNA, the CDR3 is TGTGCGCATAGGACAGGGGGAGAAAAAGGTGGCAAAAACATTCAGTACTTC.

The chain carries TRBV7-6 and TRBJ1-4; D gene unclear. From germline, CDR1 is SGHVS and CDR2 FNYEAQ. The V end was cut by 5 bases, the J end by 8 bases, with 15 bases between. The CDR3 totals 14 residues. Written as DNA, the CDR3 is TGTGCCAGCAGCCTTCTTTCCGACGGGGAAAAACTGTTTTTT. Translating gives CASSLLSDGEKLFF.

This chain uses TRBV21-1 with TRBJ2-1; the table's TRBD1 call for D was not verified on the DNA. TRBV21-1 is flagged as a pseudogene. The CDR3 runs 17 residues. The CDR3 DNA is TGTGCCAGCAGCAAGAGTAGGGCGCCAGGGACCTACAATGAGCAGTTCTTC. Residues: CASSKSRAPGTYNEQFF.

This chain uses TRBV5-3 with TRBJ1-2; no reliable D call. TRBV5-3 is labeled an ORF, and its function is uncertain. The CDR3 runs 14 residues. With 1 base removed from V and 1 base from J, the gap between germline ends came to 8 bases. The CDR3: CARSLKRSNYGYTF. CDR3 nucleotides: TGTGCCAGAAGCTTGAAACGGAGTAACTATGGCTACACCTTC.

V usage is TRBV27 and J usage is TRBJ1-1; 10 bases are shared with TRBD1. The CDR3 contains 15 residues. The junction had 7 bases not matched to a gene; V was cut back by 5 bases and J by 4 bases. Germline values: CDR1 MNHEY, CDR2 SMNVEV (reference sequence). DNA for the CDR3: TGTGCCAGCAGTGCCCGGACAGGGGGATTCACTGAAGCTTTCTTT. This encodes CASSARTGGFTEAFF.

The CDR3, as DNA: TGTGCCAGAACACGTAGCGCGGGGTCGCGGGGAGATACGCAGTATTTT. This codes for CARTRSAGSRGDTQYF. This chain links TRBV2 with TRBJ2-3; the D gene is possibly TRBD2 (6 bases). Deletions cut 9 bases from V and 5 bases from J, with 24 bases between. The CDR3 totals 16 residues. CDR1 is SNHLY, CDR2 FYNNEI, per germline.

The CDR3 loop is CASSLWDRPFSYEQYF. The DNA for the CDR3 is TGTGCCAGCAGCTTATGGGACAGGCCTTTCTCCTACGAGCAGTACTTC. V gene TRBV5-6 combines with J gene TRBJ2-7; 8 bases map to TRBD1. Trimming cost V 2 bases and J 0 bases; bases outside gene matches: 7. Germline V gene lookup returns CDR1 SGHDT and CDR2 YYEEEE. CDR3 length equals 16 residues.

V usage is TRBV5-1 and J usage is TRBJ2-7; the match to TRBD1 covers 8 bases. This CDR3 has 16 amino acids. Looked up from germline, CDR1 is SGHRS and CDR2 is YFSETQ. Trimming removed 4 bases from V and 1 base from J; junction bases left unmatched: 10. The chain's CDR3 is CASSAEARQGSYEQYF. As DNA, the CDR3 is TGCGCCAGCAGCGCCGAAGCGAGACAGGGGTCCTACGAGCAGTACTTC. Combining the CDR3 with reference TRBV5-1 and TRBJ2-7 gives the whole variable domain KAGVTQTPRYLIKTRGQQVTLSCSPISGHRSVSWYQQTPGQGLQFLFEYFSETQRNKGNFPGRFSGRQFSNSRSEMNVSTLELGDSALYLCASSAEARQGSYEQYFGPGTRLTVT.

This clone was detected a few times. This rearrangement joins TRBV7-2 to TRBJ2-4, with TRBD2 identical over 8 bases. The germline CDR1 and CDR2 sequences are SGHTA and FQGNSA. Trimming at V came to 3 bases and at J to 8 bases, leaving 3 bases not matched to a gene. The CDR3 contains 13 residues. The CDR3 loop is CASSFAGGHIQYF. The CDR3 region has the DNA TGTGCCAGCAGCTTTGCGGGGGGCCACATTCAGTACTTC.

This rearrangement joins TRBV28 to TRBJ1-2; D uncertain. Germline values: CDR1 MDHEN, CDR2 SYDVKM. The CDR3 sequence is 12 residues long. V was pared by 2 bases and J by 5 bases, with 6 bases between. CDR3 loop: CASSLDRYGYTF. The CDR3 bases are TGTGCCAGCAGTTTAGACCGATATGGCTACACCTTC.